This TCR beta chain was captured by sequencing in a study of response to subunit inactivated influenza vaccine. TCRdb re-called the RT-PCR reads with MiXCR, one entry per CDR3 protein. The sample holds about 700,000 distinct CDR3 sequences, approximately 13% seen once. The table lists this clonotype with many counts. V lost 2 bases, J lost 1 base, and 10 bases lay in between. The CDR3 runs to 15 residues. The germline V gene encodes CDR1 SGHKS and CDR2 YYEKEE (reference sequence). V and J are TRBV5-5 and TRBJ2-1; maybe TRBD1 (5 bases). The sample in question was PBMCs from blood, obtained roughly 15 days before vaccination. The clonotype comes from a man aged 50 to 60 who received an inactivated influenza vaccine. The CDR3 loop is CASSLRGESYNEQFF. The CDR3 region has the DNA TGTGCCAGCAGCTTAAGGGGTGAGTCCTACAATGAGCAGTTCTTC.